This TCR beta chain was captured in a study of CD8+ T cells in alopecia areata. The sequencing template was cDNA reverse transcribed from extracted RNA. Produced via immunoSEQ multiplex PCR; TCRdb's table is partial and in-frame only. The sample contains some 20,000 clones, roughly 62% of which appear only once. For this clone: As yet, its antigen is unknown. One end of the junction is discordant with germline, which a read error may explain.

The study's findings and limits: Normal-skin resident alphabeta T cells also appear among scalp sample sequences. Researchers report lesional scalp, most notably alopecia totalis/universalis, outstripped normal scalp in clonality.

Germline V gene data show CDR1 as SSHAT and CDR2 as FNYEAQ (reference sequence). This CDR3 contains 14 residues. The CD4+ cells of several biomarker-study patients went through sorting. This sorting yielded CD25+CD127- cells. From alopecia areata patients, lesional scalp punch biopsies and peripheral blood were collected. PBMCs were stained for CD3, CD4 and CD8, and CD4+ and CD8+ T cells were sorted. The sequenced sample consisted of CD4+ Tregs sorted from blood. The chain carries TRBV7-7 and TRBJ2-5; TRBD2 agrees at 7 bases. This TCR derives from a human donor with alopecia areata. CDR3 bases: TGTGCTAGCAGCTTAGGGAGGGGCGGGGAGACCCAGTACTTC. Its translation is CASSLGRGGETQYF.